The clone carrying this T cell receptor beta chain appeared once. Trimming shortened V by 5 bases and J by 7 bases, and 24 bases separated the two germline ends. This CDR3 is 16 amino acids long. Germline loops: CDR1 SGHAT, CDR2 FQNNGV. This sample was included in a study of shared clonotypes between healthy human individuals. Naive CD8 populations comprised CD45RO-negative cells positively selected for CCR7, excluding terminally differentiated effector memory CD45RA+ cells. The table came from immunoSEQ multiplex PCR; TCRdb's copy has only in-frame clones and leaves some out. This table holds about 2.2 million clones, 93% found once.

Input material: naive CD8+ T cells from PBMCs. The V gene is TRBV11-2, the J gene TRBJ2-7; D possibly matches TRBD1 or TRBD2 (5 bases each). The TCR was taken from a young man in good health. Some clones in this sample may be carry-over from other donors' samples. The CDR3: CASSPEWGPGVVEQYF. The CDR3 DNA reads as TGTGCCAGCAGCCCGGAATGGGGACCGGGCGTGGTGGAGCAGTACTTC. Drawing the rest from reference TRBV11-2 and TRBJ2-7, the complete variable domain is EAGVAQSPRYKIIEKRQSVAFWCNPISGHATLYWYQQILGQGPKLLIQFQNNGVVDDSQLPKDRFSAERLKGVDSTLKIQPAKLEDSAVYLCASSPEWGPGVVEQYFGPGTRLTVT.